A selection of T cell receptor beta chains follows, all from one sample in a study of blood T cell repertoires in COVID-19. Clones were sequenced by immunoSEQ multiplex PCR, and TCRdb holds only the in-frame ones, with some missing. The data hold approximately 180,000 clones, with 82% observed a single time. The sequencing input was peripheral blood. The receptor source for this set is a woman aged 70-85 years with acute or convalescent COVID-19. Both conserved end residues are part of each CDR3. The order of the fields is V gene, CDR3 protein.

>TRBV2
CASSVQLSNQPQHF
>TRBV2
CASSPSGSYTGELFF
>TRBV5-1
CASSPGQGPMNTEAFF
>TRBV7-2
CASSDRRTGAYNEQFF
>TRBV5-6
CASSLAVGGFNYGYTF
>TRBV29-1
CSALLRTSGGALETQYF
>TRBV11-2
CASSLDSRRYYNSPLHF
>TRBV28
CASSLRTGSHNQPQHF
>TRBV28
CASKEGASNQPQHF
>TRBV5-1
CASSPGSANVLTF
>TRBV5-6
CASSLLSGGSYEQYF
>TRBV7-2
CASSFSGVNGYTF
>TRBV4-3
CASSQGYRETQYF
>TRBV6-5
CASSQKDTQYF
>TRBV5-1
CASSLEVNRPYGYTF